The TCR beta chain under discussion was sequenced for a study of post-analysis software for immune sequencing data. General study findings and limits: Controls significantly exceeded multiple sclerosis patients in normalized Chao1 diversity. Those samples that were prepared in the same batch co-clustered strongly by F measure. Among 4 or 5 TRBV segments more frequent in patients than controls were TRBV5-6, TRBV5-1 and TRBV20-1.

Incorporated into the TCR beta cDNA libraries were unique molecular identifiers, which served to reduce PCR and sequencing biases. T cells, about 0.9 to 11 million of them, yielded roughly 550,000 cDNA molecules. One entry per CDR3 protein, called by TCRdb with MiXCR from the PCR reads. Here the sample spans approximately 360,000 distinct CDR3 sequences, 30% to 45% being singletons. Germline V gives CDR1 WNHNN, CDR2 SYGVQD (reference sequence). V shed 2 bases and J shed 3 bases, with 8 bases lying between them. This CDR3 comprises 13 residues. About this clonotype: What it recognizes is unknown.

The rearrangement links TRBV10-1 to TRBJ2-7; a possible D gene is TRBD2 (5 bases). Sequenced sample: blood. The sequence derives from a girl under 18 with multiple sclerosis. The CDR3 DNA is TGCGCCAGCAGTGAGGGACGGGGCTACGAGCAGTACTTC. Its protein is CASSEGRGYEQYF.